This TCR beta chain was captured by sequencing in a study of beta chain features in type 1 diabetes. Germline values: CDR1 SGHVS, CDR2 FNYEAQ. The CDR3 spans 17 residues. Trimming pared 2 bases from V and 0 bases from J, leaving 14 bases between. The investigators reverse transcribed all of the isolated RNA, so they sequenced expressed TCRB transcripts. The repertoire was sequenced with immunoSEQ multiplex PCR; TCRdb's copy has only in-frame clones and lacks some. This sample carries 120,000 to 150,000 clones, roughly 10% of them seen once, and the ten largest clones take 1% to 1.5%. This clonotype was obtained from a man between 18 and 29 years old in good health. The sample was naive CD4+ T cells from blood. The genes are TRBV7-6 and TRBJ2-4, with a tentative D call TRBD1 (7 bases). CDR3 protein: CASSLTGAGTAKNIQYF. The DNA for the CDR3 is TGTGCCAGCAGCTTAACAGGGGCGGGGACAGCCAAAAACATTCAGTACTTC.